This TCR beta chain is drawn from a study of OX40 agonist ivuxolimab in advanced cancers. Study overall: The patients received agonistic anti-OX40 (CD134) antibody ivuxolimab.

The protocol was immunoSEQ multiplex PCR, while the TCRdb copy is restricted to in-frame clones and leaves out a portion. The profile shows some 110,000 clones, 85% to 95% of them singletons. Germline loops: CDR1 LNHDA, CDR2 SQIVND (reference sequence). This CDR3 comprises 16 residues. Trimming took 5 bases from V and 8 from J, leaving 21 bases between them. This chain connects TRBV19 to TRBJ1-4; D not certain. The source of this sequence is an adult with an advanced solid tumor such as melanoma, head and neck, liver or kidney cancer. This material consisted of CD4+ or CD8+ T cells sorted from blood, taken in a trial of the OX40 agonist ivuxolimab. The CDR3 loop is CASSATLGRFGEKLFF. The CDR3 DNA follows: TGTGCCAGTAGTGCTACGCTGGGAAGATTCGGGGAAAAACTGTTTTTT.